Presented here are 5 T cell receptor beta chains from one specimen sequenced in a study of shared clonotypes between healthy human individuals. CD45RO-negative, CCR7-selected cells formed the naive CD8 fraction, which excluded terminally differentiated effector memory CD45RA+ cells. Libraries were prepared by immunoSEQ multiplex PCR; TCRdb keeps only in-frame clonotypes and omits some of them. In the table there are nearly 2 million clones, just under 95% of which are singletons. The sample was naive CD8+ T cells sorted from blood. The receptors come from a man younger than 35 in good health.

This chain uses TRBV30 with TRBJ2-2; 10 nucleotides align to TRBD2. The V gene's germline CDR1 is GTSNPN and CDR2 SVGIG (reference sequence). There are 13 residues in the CDR3. Germline trimming cut 4 bases from V and 5 bases from J; bases unmatched to any gene: 1. CDR3: CAWTGLATGELFF. The CDR3 nucleotides read TGTGCCTGGACGGGACTAGCGACCGGGGAGCTGTTTTTT.

This clone was observed once. The chain recombines TRBV28 with TRBJ2-7; 9 bases line up with TRBD2. The CDR3 length is 15 residues. J was trimmed by 7 bases and V by 8 bases; bases with no gene match: 15. Germline V gives CDR1 MDHEN, CDR2 SYDVKM. CDR3 amino acids: CASSFRGLAGGEQYF. The CDR3 region has the DNA TGTGCCAGCTCCTTTAGGGGACTAGCCGGGGGAGAGCAGTACTTC.

The CDR3 nucleotides are TGTGCCAGCAGCGTAGATGAGGGAGGGATCGACGAGCAGTACTTC. This gives the protein CASSVDEGGIDEQYF. The V call is TRBV9, the J call TRBJ2-7; 7 nucleotides agree with TRBD2. CDR3 length: 15 residues. Germline CDR1 reads SGDLS; CDR2 reads YYNGEE. The ends lost 0 bases at V and 5 bases at J; junction bases unmatched: 8. Full variable domain (remainder filled in from reference TRBV9 and TRBJ2-7): DSGVTQTPKHLITATGQRVTLRCSPRSGDLSVYWYQQSLDQGLQFLIQYYNGEERAKGNILERFSAQQFPDLHSELNLSSLELGDSALYFCASSVDEGGIDEQYFGPGTRLTVT.

In nucleotides, the CDR3 is TGTGCCAGCAGCTCAGCTCTAGCGGGAGGGTTCGGGGAGCTGTTTTTT. Its translation is CASSSALAGGFGELFF. V and J are TRBV5-6 and TRBJ2-2; TRBD2 matches at 12 bases. The CDR3 sequence is 16 residues long. The germline V gene encodes CDR1 SGHDT and CDR2 YYEEEE. Trimming removed 3 bases from V and 7 bases from J; junction bases left unmatched: 7.

This rearrangement joins TRBV15 to TRBJ2-3, with D possibly matching TRBD2 (6 bases). The CDR3 loop spans 16 amino acids. Germline values: CDR1 LNHNV, CDR2 YYDKDF (reference sequence). The germline V and J ends were trimmed by 5 bases and 1 base, with 16 bases remaining between them. The CDR3 protein is CATSPGVGAGTDTQYF. The CDR3 DNA follows: TGTGCCACCAGCCCGGGGGTAGGGGCTGGCACAGATACGCAGTATTTT. The entire variable domain, with the rest obtained from reference TRBV15 and TRBJ2-3, is as follows: DAMVIQNPRYQVTQFGKPVTLSCSQTLNHNVMYWYQQKSSQAPKLLFHYYDKDFNNEADTPDNFQSRRPNTSFCFLDIRSPGLGDTAMYLCATSPGVGAGTDTQYFGPGTRLTVL.